This TCR beta chain was profiled in a study of T cell repertoires in aging, cancer and after chemotherapy. Study information: The whole study produced a dataset of roughly 8.6 million TCR reads.

Rearranged V-D-J TRB sequences were amplified with a mixed TRB-A/B primer pool. MiXCR, applied by TCRdb to the multiplex PCR reads, yields one record per CDR3 protein. In the table there are more than 4,500 distinct CDR3 sequences, approximately 27% of which are singletons. This clonotype counts as medium-sized. Peripheral blood genomic DNA, not sorted cells or RNA, was the template. The V gene lost 4 bases and the J gene lost 0 bases, with 4 bases spanning the gap. Germline V gives CDR1 SGHDT, CDR2 YYEEEE. This CDR3 contains 12 residues. Specimen: blood. The chain recombines TRBV5-6 with TRBJ1-2; D ambiguous. This TCR was recovered from a human donor in good health. The CDR3 DNA reads TGTGCCAGCAGCCCGGCTAACTATGGCTACACCTTC. This sequence encodes CASSPANYGYTF. The full variable domain, its missing parts supplied by reference TRBV5-6 and TRBJ1-2, is DAGVTQSPTHLIKTRGQQVTLRCSPKSGHDTVSWYQQALGQGPQFIFQYYEEEERQRGNFPDRFSGHQFPNYSSELNVNALLLGDSALYLCASSPANYGYTFGSGTRLTVV.